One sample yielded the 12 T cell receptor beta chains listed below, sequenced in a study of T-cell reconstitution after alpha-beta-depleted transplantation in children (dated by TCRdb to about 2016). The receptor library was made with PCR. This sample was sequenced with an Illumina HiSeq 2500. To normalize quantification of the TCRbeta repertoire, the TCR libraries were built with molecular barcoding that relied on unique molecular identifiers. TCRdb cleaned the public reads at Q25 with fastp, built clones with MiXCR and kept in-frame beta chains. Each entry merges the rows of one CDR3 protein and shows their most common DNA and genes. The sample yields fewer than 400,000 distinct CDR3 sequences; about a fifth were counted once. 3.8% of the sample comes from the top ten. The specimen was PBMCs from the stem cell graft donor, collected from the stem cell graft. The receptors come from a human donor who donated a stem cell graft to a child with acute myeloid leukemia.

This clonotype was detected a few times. The DNA of the CDR3 is TGTGCCAGCAGCCGATCCCATGGGGCTAGCGCCATGGGAGGGGAGCTGTTTTTT. Translated, it gives CASSRSHGASAMGGELFF. This sequence joins TRBV12-3 or TRBV12-4 and TRBJ2-2, with D tentatively TRBD2 (6 bases). Trimming pared 6 bases from V and 8 bases from J, leaving 28 bases between. The CDR3 spans 18 residues.

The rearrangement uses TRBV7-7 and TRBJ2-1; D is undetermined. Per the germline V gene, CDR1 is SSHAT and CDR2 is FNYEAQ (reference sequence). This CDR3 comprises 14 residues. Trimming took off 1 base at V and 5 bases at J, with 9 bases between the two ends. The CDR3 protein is CASSLGQANNEQFF. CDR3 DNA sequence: TGTGCCAGCAGCTTAGGGCAGGCAAACAATGAGCAGTTCTTC.

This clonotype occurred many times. The chain's CDR3 is CASSFDGSSYNEQFF. Here the CDR3 DNA reads TGTGCCAGCAGTTTTGACGGGAGCTCCTACAATGAGCAGTTCTTC. J is TRBJ2-1 and V is TRBV27, with D maybe TRBD2 (6 bases). The CDR3 runs 15 residues. Germline V gives CDR1 MNHEY, CDR2 SMNVEV (reference sequence). V lost 3 bases to trimming and J lost 0 bases, with 9 bases between them.

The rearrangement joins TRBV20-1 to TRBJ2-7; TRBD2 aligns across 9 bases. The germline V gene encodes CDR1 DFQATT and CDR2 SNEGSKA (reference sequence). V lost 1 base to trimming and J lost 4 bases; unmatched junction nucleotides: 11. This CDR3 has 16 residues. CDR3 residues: CSARVWVGSGRYEQYF. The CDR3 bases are TGCAGTGCTAGAGTGTGGGTTGGGAGCGGGAGGTACGAGCAGTACTTC.

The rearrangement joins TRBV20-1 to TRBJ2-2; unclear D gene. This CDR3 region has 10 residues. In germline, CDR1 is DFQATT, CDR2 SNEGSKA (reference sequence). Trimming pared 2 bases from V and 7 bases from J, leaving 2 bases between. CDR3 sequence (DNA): TGCAGTGCTAGACACGGGGAGCTGTTTTTT. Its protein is CSARHGELFF.

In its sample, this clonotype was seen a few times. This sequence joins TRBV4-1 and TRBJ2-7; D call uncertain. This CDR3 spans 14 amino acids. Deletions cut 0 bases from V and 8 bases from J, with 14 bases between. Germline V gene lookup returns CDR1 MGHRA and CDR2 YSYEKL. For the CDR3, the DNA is TGCGCCAGCAGCCAAGATCATCAAAGGACCCAGCAGTACTTC. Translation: CASSQDHQRTQQYF.

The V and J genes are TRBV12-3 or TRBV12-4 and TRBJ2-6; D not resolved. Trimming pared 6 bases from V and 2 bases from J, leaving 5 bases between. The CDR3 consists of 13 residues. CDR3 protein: CASRVPGANVLTF. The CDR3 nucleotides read TGTGCCAGCAGGGTCCCTGGGGCCAACGTCCTGACTTTC.

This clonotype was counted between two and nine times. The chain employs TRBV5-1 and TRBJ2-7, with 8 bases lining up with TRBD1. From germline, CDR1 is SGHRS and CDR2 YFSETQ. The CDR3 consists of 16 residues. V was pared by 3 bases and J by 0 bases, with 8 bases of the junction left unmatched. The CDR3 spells CASSSSPGQGSYEQYF. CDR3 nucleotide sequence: TGCGCCAGCAGCTCGAGCCCCGGACAGGGCTCCTACGAGCAGTACTTC.

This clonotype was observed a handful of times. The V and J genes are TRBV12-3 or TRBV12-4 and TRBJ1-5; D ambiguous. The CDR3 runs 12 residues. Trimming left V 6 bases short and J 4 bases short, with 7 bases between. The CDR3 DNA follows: TGTGCCAGCAGGCTTAATAATCAGCCCCAGCATTTT. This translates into CASRLNNQPQHF.

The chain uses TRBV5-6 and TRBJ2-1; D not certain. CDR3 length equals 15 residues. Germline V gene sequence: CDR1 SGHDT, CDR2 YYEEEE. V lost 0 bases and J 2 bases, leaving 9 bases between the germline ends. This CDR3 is CASSLGRVAYNEQFF. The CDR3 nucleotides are TGTGCCAGCAGCTTGGGACGGGTCGCCTACAATGAGCAGTTCTTC.

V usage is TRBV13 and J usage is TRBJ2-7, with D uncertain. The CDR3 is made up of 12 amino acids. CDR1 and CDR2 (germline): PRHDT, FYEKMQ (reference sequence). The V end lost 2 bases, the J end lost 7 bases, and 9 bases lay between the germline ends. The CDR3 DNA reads TGTGCCAGCAGCTTACCCTCTCGGGAGCAGTACTTC. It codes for CASSLPSREQYF.

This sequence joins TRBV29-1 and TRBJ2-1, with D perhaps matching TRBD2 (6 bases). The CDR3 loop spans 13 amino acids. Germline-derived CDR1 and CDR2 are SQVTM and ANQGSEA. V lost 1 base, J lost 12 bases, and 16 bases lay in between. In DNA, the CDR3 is TGCAGCGTTGAAGGGGACTGGGGGAGTCCGCAGTTCTTC. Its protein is CSVEGDWGSPQFF.